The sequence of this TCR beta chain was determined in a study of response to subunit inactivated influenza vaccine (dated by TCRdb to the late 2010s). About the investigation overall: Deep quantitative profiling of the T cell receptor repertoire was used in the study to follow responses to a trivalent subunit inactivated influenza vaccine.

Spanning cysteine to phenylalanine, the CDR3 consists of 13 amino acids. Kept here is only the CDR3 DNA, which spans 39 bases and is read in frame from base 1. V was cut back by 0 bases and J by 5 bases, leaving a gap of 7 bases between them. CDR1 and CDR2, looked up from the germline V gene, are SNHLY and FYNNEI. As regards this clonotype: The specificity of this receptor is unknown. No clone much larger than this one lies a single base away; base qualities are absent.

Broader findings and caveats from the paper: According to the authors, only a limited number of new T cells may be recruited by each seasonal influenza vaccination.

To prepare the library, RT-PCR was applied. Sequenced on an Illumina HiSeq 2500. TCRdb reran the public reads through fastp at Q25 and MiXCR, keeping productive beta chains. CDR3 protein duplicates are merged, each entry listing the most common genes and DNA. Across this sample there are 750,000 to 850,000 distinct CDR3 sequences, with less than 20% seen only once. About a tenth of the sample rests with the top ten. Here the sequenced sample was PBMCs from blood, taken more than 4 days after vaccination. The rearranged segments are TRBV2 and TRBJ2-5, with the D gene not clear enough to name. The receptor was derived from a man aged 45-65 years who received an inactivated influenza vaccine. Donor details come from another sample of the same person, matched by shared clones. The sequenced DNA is TGTGCCAGCAGTGAAGCGCGTCCGGAGACCCAGTACTTC. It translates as CASSEARPETQYF.